What follows are 6 T cell receptor beta chains derived from one specimen sequenced in a study of blood T cell repertoires in COVID-19. Assay: immunoSEQ multiplex PCR; the TCRdb copy retains only in-frame clones and omits some. The sample yields approximately 150,000 clones, about 86% seen once. The source material was PBMCs or T cells enriched from blood (not recorded which). These receptor sequences come from a man aged 35 to 55 with acute COVID-19.

V usage is TRBV5-1 and J usage is TRBJ1-1, with TRBD1 matching over 11 bases. The V and J ends lost 5 bases and 11 bases, in that order; junction bases with no gene match: 11. The CDR3 runs to 14 residues. CDR1 SGHRS and CDR2 YFSETQ come from the germline V gene. CDR3 in DNA: TGCGCCAGCAGTTTGAGGACAGGGGGCGAGGGGGCTTTCTTT. It is translated as CASSLRTGGEGAFF.

Of note for this clone: Distinct nucleotide sequences in the sample also encode this CDR3. The V gene is TRBV7-9, the J gene TRBJ1-1; 10 nucleotides align to TRBD1. This CDR3 contains 14 residues. Trimming cost V 5 bases and J 1 base; bases outside gene matches: 1. Per the germline V gene, CDR1 is SEHNR and CDR2 is FQNEAQ (reference sequence). The CDR3 is CASSRTGGNTEAFF. CDR3 sequence (DNA): TGTGCCAGCAGCAGGACAGGGGGGAACACTGAAGCTTTCTTT.

The CDR3 region is CASSFGPLANYGYTF. CDR3 nucleotide sequence: TGTGCCAGCAGCTTTGGGCCCTTAGCTAACTATGGCTACACCTTC. The chain is built from TRBV5-6 and TRBJ1-2, with D uncertain. Trimming stripped 2 bases from V and 0 bases from J, with 11 bases between. Germline V gene sequence: CDR1 SGHDT, CDR2 YYEEEE. This CDR3 comprises 15 residues.

The chain couples TRBV28 to TRBJ1-1; 7 bases fit TRBD1. The length of the CDR3 is 12 residues. Germline loops: CDR1 MDHEN, CDR2 SYDVKM. With 2 bases clipped from V and 7 bases from J, the junction kept 1 base outside the gene matches. The CDR3 loop is CASSLPGGEAFF. For the CDR3, the DNA is TGTGCCAGCAGTTTACCAGGGGGTGAAGCTTTCTTT.

Here the CDR3 reads CASSYGADPYSGNTIYF. Written as DNA, the CDR3 is TGTGCCAGCTCATACGGAGCCGATCCTTACTCTGGAAACACCATATATTTT. This chain uses TRBV18 with TRBJ1-3; D is unresolved. Germline CDR1 KGHSH, CDR2 LQKENI. This CDR3 is 17 amino acids long. V gave up 5 bases and J gave up 0 bases, with 17 bases separating them.

V and J are TRBV6-4 and TRBJ2-7; D is ambiguous. The V end was cut by 1 base, the J end by 3 bases, with 13 bases between. CDR1 is MRHNA, CDR2 SNTAGT, per germline. The CDR3 covers 15 residues. In DNA, the CDR3 is TGTGCCAGCAGTGACTTGTCCTATAATGGCTACGAGCAGTACTTC. Translating gives CASSDLSYNGYEQYF.